The present entry profiles one TCR beta chain with its context. The antigen is undetermined. Here immunoSEQ multiplex PCR was the method, and the copy in TCRdb shows in-frame clones only, minus some. The sample lists tens of thousands of clones, approximately 84% seen once, with under 8.5% in the top ten. The V segment lost 4 bases and the J segment 3 bases; nucleotides outside the gene matches: 7. The CDR3 is 14 amino acids. The germline gives CDR1 SQVTM, CDR2 ANQGSEA. This entry comes from a study of OX40 agonist ivuxolimab in advanced cancers. Overall study context: Ivuxolimab was delivered to patients intravenously every 2 weeks at doses spanning 0.01 to 10 mg/kg. Overall study results and limits: Among the nonresponders, some also had low normalized T-cell clonal expansion.

This TCR was sampled from an adult with an advanced solid tumor such as melanoma, head and neck, liver or kidney cancer. The sample was CD4+ or CD8+ T cells sorted from blood, taken in a trial of the OX40 agonist ivuxolimab. The V and J genes are TRBV29-1 and TRBJ2-5, with 8 positions matching TRBD2. CDR3 amino acids: CSVGPAGEEETQYF. The CDR3 DNA is TGCAGCGTTGGGCCAGCGGGAGAGGAAGAGACCCAGTACTTC.